This T cell receptor beta chain was retrieved from a study of cytomegalovirus exposure and HLA in healthy donors. Study conclusions and caveats: In all likelihood, a cluster of highly shared sequence variants was a sequencing artifact. Later work associated roughly 15,000 TCR beta sequences with HLA alleles at 0.05 false discovery rate.

60 Vbeta and 13 Jbeta primers were used in PCR. Clones were sequenced by immunoSEQ multiplex PCR, and TCRdb holds only the in-frame ones, with some missing. The sample has 100,000 to 120,000 clones, nearly 80% seen once. About this clone: Its antigen is still unknown.

The CDR3 runs 14 residues. Sequencing was carried out using PBMCs. This TCR was sampled from a young man in good health and CMV-seronegative. The chain carries TRBV21-1 and TRBJ2-7; whether TRBD1, the table's D call, matches the DNA was not checked. TRBV21-1 is annotated as a pseudogene. As DNA, the CDR3 is TGTGCCAGCAGCAAAACGGACAGTCTTTACGAGCAGTACTTC. Its protein is CASSKTDSLYEQYF.